This T cell receptor beta chain was sequenced during a study of blood T cell repertoires in COVID-19. Study-level background: The cDNA or gDNA used as material had been derived from T cells, B-cell-depleted T cells, or PBMCs.

Trimming took 1 base from V and 0 from J, leaving 6 bases between them. Germline loops: CDR1 SGHTA, CDR2 FQGNSA. This CDR3 comprises 15 residues. In the study's own analysis: From reference gene primer amplification, estimates of nucleated cell counts were derived. Using immunoSEQ multiplex PCR, the repertoire was profiled, and TCRdb retains in-frame clones only, with some absent. That table gives V, J and clone size, and the DNA gave D and trimming. The profile shows tens of thousands of clones, 80% to 90% of them singletons. Sequencing was done on a sample of peripheral blood. The clonotype comes from a woman older than 75 with active or convalescent COVID-19. The J gene is TRBJ2-2, the V gene TRBV7-2, with D unclear. The CDR3 DNA follows: TGTGCCAGCAGCTTAGAAGCATCGAACACCGGGGAGCTGTTTTTT. Encoded protein: CASSLEASNTGELFF.